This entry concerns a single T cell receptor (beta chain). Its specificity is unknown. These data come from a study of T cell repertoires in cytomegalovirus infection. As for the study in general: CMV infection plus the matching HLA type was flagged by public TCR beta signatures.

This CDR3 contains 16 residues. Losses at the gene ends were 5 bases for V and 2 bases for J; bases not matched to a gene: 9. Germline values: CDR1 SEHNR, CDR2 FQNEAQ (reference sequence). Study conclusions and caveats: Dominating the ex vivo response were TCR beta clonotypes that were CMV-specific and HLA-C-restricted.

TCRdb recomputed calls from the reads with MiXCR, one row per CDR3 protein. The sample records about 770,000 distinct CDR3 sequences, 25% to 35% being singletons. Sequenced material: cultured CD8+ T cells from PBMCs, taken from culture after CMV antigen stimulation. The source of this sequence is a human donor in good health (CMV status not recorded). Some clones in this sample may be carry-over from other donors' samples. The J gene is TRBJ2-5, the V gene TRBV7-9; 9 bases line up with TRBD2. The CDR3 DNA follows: TGTGCCAGCAGCCCCCGGCTAGCGGGACAGCAAGAGACCCAGTACTTC. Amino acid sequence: CASSPRLAGQQETQYF. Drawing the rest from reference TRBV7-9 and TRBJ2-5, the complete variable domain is DTGVSQNPRHKITKRGQNVTFRCDPISEHNRLYWYRQTLGQGPEFLTYFQNEAQLEKSRLLSDRFSAERPKGSFSTLEIQRTEQGDSAMYLCASSPRLAGQQETQYFGPGTRLLVL.